These T cell receptor beta chains were read from a single sample in a study of response to subunit inactivated influenza vaccine. TCRdb passed the RT-PCR reads through MiXCR, listing each CDR3 protein once. Of hundreds of thousands of distinct CDR3 sequences detected, 20% to 25% appear once; the ten largest clones hold roughly 10%. Sequenced material: PBMCs from blood, taken less than 22 months after vaccination. The receptors shown here come from a man between 50 and 70 years old who received an inactivated influenza vaccine. Both conserved end residues are part of each CDR3. Each record gives: D gene, J gene, V gene, CDR3 length, clone size, CDR3 DNA, CDR3 protein. A D gene is named only where the DNA matches it firmly. The size field is filled for only some rows; it gives once, few, many or a size class.

NA	TRBJ1-5	TRBV12-3/TRBV12-4	15	few	TGTGCCAGCAGGACTACATATATCAGCAATCAGCCCCAGCATTTT	CASRTTYISNQPQHF
TRBD1	TRBJ1-2	TRBV20-1	14	NA	TGCAGTGCTACCCTACAGGGGATAAGTGGTGGCTACACCTTC	CSATLQGISGGYTF
NA	TRBJ2-2	TRBV5-1	15	once	TGCGCCAGCAGCTCGAGTGGGCTTAACACCGGGGAGCTGTTTTTT	CASSSSGLNTGELFF
NA	TRBJ2-1	TRBV20-1	11	NA	TGCAGTGCTAGAGATGCGCTAGCTCGATTCTTC	CSARDALARFF
NA	TRBJ2-5	TRBV7-8	14	NA	TGTGCCAGCAGCTTAGCGCGACTAGGCGAGACCCAGTACTTC	CASSLARLGETQYF
NA	TRBJ2-4	TRBV6-5	15	NA	TGTGCCAGCAGTTACGGGGGGATCGATGGGAACATTCAGTACTTC	CASSYGGIDGNIQYF
NA	TRBJ1-1	TRBV20-1	14	NA	TGCAGTGCTAGCAAGGGACAAGGTGTTTCGGAAGCTTTCTTT	CSASKGQGVSEAFF
NA	TRBJ1-5	TRBV24-1	13	many	TGTGCCACCAGTGATACCGGGAATCAGCCCCAGCATTTT	CATSDTGNQPQHF
NA	TRBJ2-1	TRBV6-5	15	few	TGTGCCAGCAGTTGGGGGACTCCAGGGGACAATGAGCAGTTCTTC	CASSWGTPGDNEQFF
TRBD1	TRBJ2-1	TRBV20-1	13	NA	TGCAGTGCTAGAGGAACACAGGGGTGGGAGCAGTTCTTC	CSARGTQGWEQFF
NA	TRBJ2-7	TRBV3-1	13	few	TGTGCCAGCAGCCGACTAACTTCCTACGAGCAGTACTTC	CASSRLTSYEQYF
NA	TRBJ1-6	TRBV6-5	14	NA	TGTGCCAGCAGTACTACTAGGTATAATTCACCCCTCCACTTT	CASSTTRYNSPLHF
NA	TRBJ1-2	TRBV21-1	18	many	TGTGCCAGCAGCAAACCTACTAACAGGGGGCGACCTAACTATGGCTACACCTTC	CASSKPTNRGRPNYGYTF
TRBD2	TRBJ2-2	TRBV20-1	17	NA	TGCAGTGCCTATGGGACTAGCGACTATCACCTCACCGGGGAGCTGTTTTTT	CSAYGTSDYHLTGELFF
TRBD2	TRBJ2-2	TRBV29-1	16	NA	TGCAGCGCCCGACGGCTAGCGGGAGGAGAAACCGGGGAGCTGTTTTTT	CSARRLAGGETGELFF
NA	TRBJ2-5	TRBV28	15	NA	TGTGCCAGCAGCCAACTCGGGACTCAGGAGGAGACCCAGTACTTC	CASSQLGTQEETQYF
NA	TRBJ2-7	TRBV12-3/TRBV12-4	12	few	TGTGCCAGCAGGCCCTCAGGGTACGAGCAGTACTTC	CASRPSGYEQYF
NA	TRBJ2-4	TRBV12-5	17	few	TGTGCTAGTGGTCCCCCCCACAGGGGACTAGCCAAAAACATTCAGTACTTC	CASGPPHRGLAKNIQYF
NA	TRBJ2-7	TRBV19	11	NA	TGTGCCAGTAGTGGATTTTACGAGCAGTACTTC	CASSGFYEQYF
TRBD1	TRBJ2-7	TRBV20-1	14	NA	TGCAGTGCTATTCCGGGACAGGGTCTAAACGAGCAGTACTTC	CSAIPGQGLNEQYF
TRBD1	TRBJ2-7	TRBV20-1	12	NA	TGCAGTGGTAGGGACAGCCCCTACGAGCAGTACTTC	CSGRDSPYEQYF
NA	TRBJ2-2	TRBV11-2	14	NA	TGTGCCAGCAGCTTAAACTCTGCTGCCGGGGAGCTGTTTTTT	CASSLNSAAGELFF
TRBD1	TRBJ1-5	TRBV6-2/TRBV6-3	15	NA	TGTGCCAGCAGGAGGACAGGGACAGACGTGGGGCCCCAGCATTTT	CASRRTGTDVGPQHF
NA	TRBJ1-1	TRBV7-7	13	many	TGTGCCAGCAGCTTAGATGGCGGCACTGAAGCTTTCTTT	CASSLDGGTEAFF
NA	TRBJ1-5	TRBV19	16	NA	TGTGCCAGTAGACTCGGACTTGGTCTGGGGCAAGAACCCCAGCATTTT	CASRLGLGLGQEPQHF
NA	TRBJ1-2	TRBV7-9	14	once	TGTGCCAGCAGCTTGCTGGACAGCCCGTATGGCTACACCTTC	CASSLLDSPYGYTF
TRBD1	TRBJ2-2	TRBV5-6	14	NA	TGTGCCAGCAGCCCGGACAGGGGGCACGGGGAGCTGTTTTTT	CASSPDRGHGELFF
NA	TRBJ2-3	TRBV6-1	15	NA	TGTGCCAGCAGTCGTACAGGGAGGGAAACAGATACGCAGTATTTT	CASSRTGRETDTQYF
TRBD2	TRBJ2-3	TRBV28	15	NA	TGTGCCAGCAGTCGGGGGGGGAGGGGCACAGATACGCAGTATTTT	CASSRGGRGTDTQYF
TRBD1	TRBJ1-2	TRBV20-1	13	few	TGCAGTGCTAGAGCGCAGGGGGTGGTTGGCTACACCTTC	CSARAQGVVGYTF
NA	TRBJ1-2	TRBV5-6	14	once	TGTGCCAGCAGCTTAACAGGGACCGACTATGGCCACACCTTC	CASSLTGTDYGHTF
TRBD2	TRBJ2-3	TRBV20-1	16	NA	TGCAGTGCCGGGACTAGCGGATCTACTAGCACAGATACGCAGTATTTT	CSAGTSGSTSTDTQYF
TRBD1	TRBJ1-1	TRBV4-1	15	few	TGCGCCAGCAGCCATCTAGGACAGGCGAACACTGAAGCTTTCTTT	CASSHLGQANTEAFF
TRBD1	TRBJ1-2	TRBV12-3/TRBV12-4	16	NA	TGTGCCAGCAGTAGGGGACAGGGGGCCAGGGACTATGGCTACACCTTC	CASSRGQGARDYGYTF
TRBD1	TRBJ1-2	TRBV7-2	14	NA	TGTGCCAGCAGCTGGGACAGCTCAGGATATGGCTACACCTTC	CASSWDSSGYGYTF
TRBD2	TRBJ2-7	TRBV14	15	NA	TGTGCCAGCAGCCAAGAAACTAGCGGGAGCTACGAGCAGTACTTC	CASSQETSGSYEQYF
NA	TRBJ1-1	TRBV15	12	many	TGTGCCACCAGCAGCTTAAACACTGAAGCTTTCTTT	CATSSLNTEAFF
NA	TRBJ1-2	TRBV2	12	NA	TGTGCCAGCAGTGAAATCGTAGTTGGCTACACCTTC	CASSEIVVGYTF
NA	TRBJ1-5	TRBV20-1	15	few	TGCAGTGCTAGACCGCTAATAATCAGGGAACAGCCCCAGCATTTT	CSARPLIIREQPQHF
TRBD1	TRBJ1-1	TRBV9	15	NA	TGTGCCAGCAGCCCGAGGGGGCGTGGAAACACTGAAGCTTTCTTT	CASSPRGRGNTEAFF
NA	TRBJ1-5	TRBV3-1	17	few	TGTGCCAGCAGCCAAGGTGGTGCGGGGGCGCGAGGTCAGCCCCAGCATTTT	CASSQGGAGARGQPQHF
TRBD1	TRBJ2-7	TRBV27	15	NA	TGTGCCAGCAGCCTAACAGGGGGTCCTTCCTACGAGCAGTACTTC	CASSLTGGPSYEQYF
NA	TRBJ1-5	TRBV12-3/TRBV12-4	12	many	TGTGCCAGCAGTTTCGGGGGACAGCCCCAGCATTTT	CASSFGGQPQHF
NA	TRBJ1-2	TRBV20-1	13	many	TGCAGTGCTAGAGAAGGAGGGAGTTATGGCTACACCTTC	CSAREGGSYGYTF
TRBD1	TRBJ2-5	TRBV11-1	18	few	TGTGCCAGCAGCGGAACCGCACACTGGGACAGGGGGCGAGAGACCCAGTACTTC	CASSGTAHWDRGRETQYF
TRBD1	TRBJ1-3	TRBV5-1	15	few	TGCGCCAGCAGCCCAAGACAGGGCACTGGAAACACCATATATTTT	CASSPRQGTGNTIYF
TRBD1	TRBJ1-2	TRBV12-3/TRBV12-4	13	NA	TGTGCCAGCGGGGGACAGGGACACTATGGCTACACCTTC	CASGGQGHYGYTF
NA	TRBJ1-1	TRBV6-5	15	few	TGTGCCAGCAGCTACGGAGGGGGTGTGAACACTGAAGCTTTCTTT	CASSYGGGVNTEAFF
NA	TRBJ2-7	TRBV4-1	15	few	TGCGCCAGCAGCCAAGAAGGTTACCTCAGTGGCGAGCAGTACTTC	CASSQEGYLSGEQYF
NA	TRBJ1-1	TRBV10-3	14	NA	TGTGCCATCAGTGAAGGGGGGCGCAACACTGAAGCTTTCTTT	CAISEGGRNTEAFF
TRBD2	TRBJ2-7	TRBV4-1	15	few	TGCGCCAGCAGCCAAGGGGCTCTAGCGGGCTACGAGCAGTACTTC	CASSQGALAGYEQYF
TRBD1	TRBJ1-2	TRBV20-1	16	few	TGCAGTGCTAGAGATCCCCGACAGGGGCGAACCGGCAGCTACACCTTC	CSARDPRQGRTGSYTF
NA	TRBJ2-5	TRBV6-1	15	NA	TGTGCCAGCAGACGACAGGGCGGGGGTCAAGAGACCCAGTACTTC	CASRRQGGGQETQYF
NA	TRBJ1-6	TRBV20-1	15	few	TGCAGTGCCCCAGACAGGCATATCTATAATTCACCCCTCCACTTT	CSAPDRHIYNSPLHF
NA	TRBJ2-5	TRBV5-6	13	many	TGTGCCAGCAGCTTGGCCTTACAAGAGACCCAGTACTTC	CASSLALQETQYF
TRBD1	TRBJ2-7	TRBV6-5	16	NA	TGTGCCAGCAGTTACTCCGGGACAGGGCTAGCCTACGAGCAGTACTTC	CASSYSGTGLAYEQYF
TRBD2	TRBJ2-5	TRBV5-4	14	few	TGTGCCAGCAGCTTGGTAGCGGGAGCAGAGACCCAGTACTTC	CASSLVAGAETQYF